The clone carrying this T cell receptor beta chain was observed many times. The sample originates from a study of identical twins. TCRdb independently ran MiXCR on the 5' RACE reads; one entry per CDR3 protein. This table holds 450,000 or so distinct CDR3 sequences, 11% to 15% found once. V was cut by 0 bases and J by 4 bases, with 11 bases left in between. Germline loops: CDR1 SGHRS, CDR2 YFSETQ. This CDR3 is built from 14 residues. This sample was also put to use in a study of yellow fever vaccine responses in identical twins. That publication notes: Among the twins, the vaccine T cell response reportedly seemed partly convergent and partly personalized.

The sample comprised CD4+ T cells sorted from blood. The chain couples TRBV5-1 to TRBJ2-7; perhaps TRBD1 as D (6 bases). The source is a woman in her late teens or twenties in good health. The CDR3 region is CASSLEGRGYEQYF. The CDR3 DNA is TGCGCCAGCAGCTTGGAGGGCAGGGGTTACGAGCAGTACTTC.